The text below deals with one TCR beta chain. What it binds is not known. PCR used 60 Vbeta primers and 13 Jbeta primers. Profiled with immunoSEQ multiplex PCR; TCRdb holds only in-frame clones, not every one. The data contain about 60,000 clones, over 75% of them singletons. This specimen comes from a study of cytomegalovirus exposure and HLA in healthy donors. Study-wide results and caveats: The authors later linked a missense DCLRE1C variant to TCR beta V- and J-gene trimming. Usually a TCR sequence was rare, but some public TCRs were found in many donors. In an earlier analysis, about 87% or about 30%: the productive usage of most TCR beta V segments.

The CDR3 totals 16 residues. Unmatched junction bases numbered 9, after V lost 7 bases and J lost 5 bases. Germline V gives CDR1 MDHEN, CDR2 SYDVKM. The gene calls are TRBV28 and TRBJ2-5; 14 nucleotides match TRBD2. The sequenced sample was PBMCs. The sequence derives from a man aged 18-30 years in good health and CMV-seronegative. The CDR3 DNA reads TGTGCCAGCACCCCGACTAGCGGGGGGGCTTGGGAGACCCAGTACTTC. Its translation: CASTPTSGGAWETQYF.